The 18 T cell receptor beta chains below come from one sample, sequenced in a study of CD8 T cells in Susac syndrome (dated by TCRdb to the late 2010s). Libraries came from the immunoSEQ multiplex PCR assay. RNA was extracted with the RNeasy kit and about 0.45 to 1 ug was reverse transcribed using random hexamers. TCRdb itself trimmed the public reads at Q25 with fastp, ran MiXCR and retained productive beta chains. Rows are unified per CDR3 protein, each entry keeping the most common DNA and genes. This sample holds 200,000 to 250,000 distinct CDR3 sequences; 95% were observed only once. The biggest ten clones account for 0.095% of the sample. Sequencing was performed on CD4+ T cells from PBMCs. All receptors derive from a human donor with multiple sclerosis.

DNA for the CDR3: TGTGCCACCAGCCAGACCCGCGCAGGTGAAGCTTTCTTT. Translation: CATSQTRAGEAFF. The chain is built from TRBV15 and TRBJ1-1; D not certain. CDR1 LNHNV and CDR2 YYDKDF come from the germline V gene (reference sequence). V lost 5 bases and J 7 bases, leaving 14 bases between the germline ends. This CDR3 comprises 13 residues.

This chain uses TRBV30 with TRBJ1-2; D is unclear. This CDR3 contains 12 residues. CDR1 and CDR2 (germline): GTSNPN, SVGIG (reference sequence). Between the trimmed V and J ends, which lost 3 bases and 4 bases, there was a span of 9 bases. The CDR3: CAWRVQSYGYTF. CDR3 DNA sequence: TGTGCCTGGAGGGTACAGTCCTATGGCTACACCTTC.

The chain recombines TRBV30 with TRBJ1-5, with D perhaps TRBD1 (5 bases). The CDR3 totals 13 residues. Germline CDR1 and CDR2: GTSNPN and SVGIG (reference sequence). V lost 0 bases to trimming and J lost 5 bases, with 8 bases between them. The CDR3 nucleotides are TGTGCCTGGAGTGTACTGGGGGATCAGCCCCAGCATTTT. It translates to CAWSVLGDQPQHF.

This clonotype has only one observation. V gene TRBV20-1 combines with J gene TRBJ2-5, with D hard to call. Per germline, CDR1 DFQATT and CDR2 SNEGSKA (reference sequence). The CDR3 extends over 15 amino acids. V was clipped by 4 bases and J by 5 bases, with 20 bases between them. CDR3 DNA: TGCAGTGCTAAGACGCCGGGCCGAGCTGACGAGACCCAGTACTTC. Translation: CSAKTPGRADETQYF.

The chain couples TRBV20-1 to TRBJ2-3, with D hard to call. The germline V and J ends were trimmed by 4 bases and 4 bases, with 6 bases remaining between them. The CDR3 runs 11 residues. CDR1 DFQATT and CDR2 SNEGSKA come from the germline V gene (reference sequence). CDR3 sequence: CSANNPDTQYF. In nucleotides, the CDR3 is TGCAGTGCTAACAACCCAGATACGCAGTATTTT.

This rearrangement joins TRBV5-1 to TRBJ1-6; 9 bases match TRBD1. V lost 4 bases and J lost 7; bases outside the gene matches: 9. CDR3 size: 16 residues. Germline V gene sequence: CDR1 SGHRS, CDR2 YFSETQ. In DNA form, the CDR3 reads TGCGCCAGCAGCCGGGACTCCGGGACAGGGAATTCACCCCTCCACTTT. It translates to CASSRDSGTGNSPLHF.

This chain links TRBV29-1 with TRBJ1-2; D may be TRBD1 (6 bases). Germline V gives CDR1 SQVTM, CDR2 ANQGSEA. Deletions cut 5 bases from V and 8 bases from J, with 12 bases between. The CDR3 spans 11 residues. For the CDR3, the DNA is TGCAGCGTTCAAAGGACAGTCGGCTACACCTTC. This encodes CSVQRTVGYTF.

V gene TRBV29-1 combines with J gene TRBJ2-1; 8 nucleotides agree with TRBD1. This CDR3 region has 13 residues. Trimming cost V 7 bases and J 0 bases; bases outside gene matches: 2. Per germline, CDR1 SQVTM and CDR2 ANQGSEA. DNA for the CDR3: TGCAGCGCACAGGGGGACTCCTACAATGAGCAGTTCTTC. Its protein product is CSAQGDSYNEQFF.

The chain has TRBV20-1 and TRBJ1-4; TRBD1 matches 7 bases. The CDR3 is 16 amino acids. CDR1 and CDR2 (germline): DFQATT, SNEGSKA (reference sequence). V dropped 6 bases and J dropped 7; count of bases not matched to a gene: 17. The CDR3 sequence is CSAQILTGARGEKLFF. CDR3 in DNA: TGCAGTGCCCAAATCCTTACAGGGGCGCGGGGTGAAAAACTGTTTTTT.

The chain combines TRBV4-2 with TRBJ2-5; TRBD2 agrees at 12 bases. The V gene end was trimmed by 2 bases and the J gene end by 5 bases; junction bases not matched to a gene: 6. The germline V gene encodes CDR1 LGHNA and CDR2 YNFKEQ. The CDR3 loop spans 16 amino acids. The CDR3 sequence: CASSQHVGTSGETQYF. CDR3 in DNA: TGTGCCAGCAGCCAACACGTCGGGACTAGCGGGGAGACCCAGTACTTC.

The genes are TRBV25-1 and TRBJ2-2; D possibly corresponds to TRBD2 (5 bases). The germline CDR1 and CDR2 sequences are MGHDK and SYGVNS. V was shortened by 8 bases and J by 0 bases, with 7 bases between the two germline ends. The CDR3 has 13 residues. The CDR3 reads CASEGTNTGELFF. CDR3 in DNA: TGTGCCAGCGAGGGAACGAACACCGGGGAGCTGTTTTTT.

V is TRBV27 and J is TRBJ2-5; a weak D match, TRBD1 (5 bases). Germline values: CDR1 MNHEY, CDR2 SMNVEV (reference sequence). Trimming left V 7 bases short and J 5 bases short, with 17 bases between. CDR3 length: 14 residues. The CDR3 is CASTPYRGYETQYF. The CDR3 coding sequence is TGTGCCAGCACGCCTTATAGGGGTTACGAGACCCAGTACTTC.

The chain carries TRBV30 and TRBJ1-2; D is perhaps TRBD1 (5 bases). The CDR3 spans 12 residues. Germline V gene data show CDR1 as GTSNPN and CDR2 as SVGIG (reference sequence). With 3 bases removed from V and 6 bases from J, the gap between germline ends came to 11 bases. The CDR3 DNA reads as TGTGCCTGGAGATTAGGGGTTCATGGCTACACCTTC. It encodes CAWRLGVHGYTF.

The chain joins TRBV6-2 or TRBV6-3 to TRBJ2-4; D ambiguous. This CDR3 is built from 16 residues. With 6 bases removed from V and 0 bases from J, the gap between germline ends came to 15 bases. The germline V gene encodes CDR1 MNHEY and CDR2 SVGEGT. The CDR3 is CASSSAPKTAKNIQYF. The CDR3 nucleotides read TGTGCCAGCAGCTCTGCCCCCAAGACAGCCAAAAACATTCAGTACTTC.

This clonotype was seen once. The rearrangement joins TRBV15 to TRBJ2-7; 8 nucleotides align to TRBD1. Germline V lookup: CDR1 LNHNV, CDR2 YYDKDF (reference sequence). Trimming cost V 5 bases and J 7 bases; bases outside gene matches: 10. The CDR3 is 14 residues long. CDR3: CATSSGRGLGEQYF. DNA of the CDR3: TGTGCCACCAGCTCAGGCAGGGGGCTAGGGGAGCAGTACTTC.

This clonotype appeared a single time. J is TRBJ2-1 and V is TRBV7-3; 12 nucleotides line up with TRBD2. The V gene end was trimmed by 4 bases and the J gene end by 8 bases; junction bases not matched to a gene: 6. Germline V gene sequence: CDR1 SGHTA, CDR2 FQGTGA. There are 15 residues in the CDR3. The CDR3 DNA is TGTGCCAGCAGCTCCAGACTAGCGGGAGTTGATGAGCAGTTCTTC. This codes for CASSSRLAGVDEQFF.

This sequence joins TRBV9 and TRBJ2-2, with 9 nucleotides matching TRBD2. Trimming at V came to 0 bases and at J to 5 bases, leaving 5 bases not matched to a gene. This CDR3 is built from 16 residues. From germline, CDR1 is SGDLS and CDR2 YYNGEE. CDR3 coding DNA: TGTGCCAGCAGCGTAGGGATAGCGGGGGCGACCGGGGAGCTGTTTTTT. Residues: CASSVGIAGATGELFF.

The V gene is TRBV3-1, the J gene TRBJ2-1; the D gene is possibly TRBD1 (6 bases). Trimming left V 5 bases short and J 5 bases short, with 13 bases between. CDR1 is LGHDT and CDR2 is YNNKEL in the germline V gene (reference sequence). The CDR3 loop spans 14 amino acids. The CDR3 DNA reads TGTGCCAGCAGCTCAGGGGTCGTGGACAATGAGCAGTTCTTC. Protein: CASSSGVVDNEQFF.